The T cell receptor (beta chain) described here comes from a study of blood T cell repertoires in COVID-19 (dated by TCRdb to 2018 to 2021). About the study as a whole: Samples from collaborators originated in the United States, Italy and Spain and spanned both the acute and convalescent phases of COVID-19. The prospective study material was composed of cDNA or gDNA derived from T cells, B-cell-depleted T cells, or PBMCs. The dataset comprised deeply sampled blood TCRbeta repertoires from subjects exposed to, actively infected with, or recovered from COVID-19. A freely available public database, intended as a resource for researchers studying the immune response to SARS-CoV-2, is where the repertoires were released. Samples came from the ongoing ImmuneRACE study (first 160 participants) plus 1,254 subjects from 6 global collaborators. Nearly every sample came with metadata listing a de-identified subject ID, COVID-19 status, age in years and sex. Where HLA class I and class II types were available, the types were taken from metadata supplied by the sample provider, not from assay-based typing. The investigation overall reported the following: The amount of clinical and demographic metadata varied by source and participant and was provided uncurated.

V loses 1 base of germline sequence and J loses 5 bases, and the interval between the two ends is 8 bases. Inclusive of the bounding cysteine and phenylalanine, the CDR3 is 13 residues long. Only the CDR3 part of the read is kept: 39 bases, read in frame from the first base. CDR1 and CDR2 were assigned from the germline V gene (reference sequence) as MNHEY and SMNVEV. TCRbeta CDR3 regions were amplified from genomic DNA by means of the immunoSEQ Assay, a bias-controlled multiplex PCR. The paper's data handling went like this. Within the assay, amplification of reference gene primers was used to estimate how many nucleated cells each sample contained. To quantify the absolute abundance of each unique TCRbeta CDR3 rearrangement, sequence reads were collapsed and filtered. For each sample, productive Simpson clonality was calculated by taking the square root of Simpson's diversity index across productive rearrangements. TCRdb re-hosts the immuneACCESS table, in-frame sequences only. Its copies lack some clones; in the studies checked, an unresolved V gene accounts for under half of them, and the cause for the rest is not known. That table supplies the V and J calls and clone size; D and trimming were determined from the DNA. The sample table records approximately 200,000 clones; about 85% of these occur just once. The ten largest clonotypes hold approximately 18% of the sample.

Participants in the prospective study were enrolled through a virtual design, were aged about 18 to 100 years, and lived in about 25 United States geographic areas. In the prospective study, cohorts were assigned on the basis of participant-reported clinical history obtained from a screening survey and a study questionnaire. Recovered participants in ImmuneRACE Cohort 3 were defined as having two consecutive negative NP/OP PCR tests, clearance from a healthcare professional, or resolution of symptoms. In the prospective study, mobile phlebotomists collected whole blood, serum and a nasopharyngeal or oropharyngeal swab from each participant. Additional blood draws and questionnaires over an approximately two-month period could optionally be provided by prospective study participants. Prospective study blood samples were shipped either frozen or at room temperature before DNA extraction. As concerns this clone: Its antigen remains unidentified. Base qualities are not recorded, but no much larger clone differs from it by a single base. Different DNA sequences within this sample yield the same CDR3.

This sequence originates from a man aged 40-49 years who had recovered from COVID-19. The sequenced material came from PBMCs or T cells enriched from blood (not recorded which). Recombination linked TRBV27 to TRBJ2-5; TRBD2 might be the D gene, on 6 matching bases. The DNA sequence reads TGTGCCAGCAGTTTATTGGCGGGGGAGACCCAGTACTTC. The resulting protein is CASSLLAGETQYF.